This T cell receptor (beta chain) is drawn from a study of identical twins. Study outcomes and limitations: Twins shared out-of-frame alpha sequences with excess low generation probability.

The CDR3 is 13 amino acids. Between the trimmed V and J ends, which lost 2 bases and 0 bases, there was a span of 8 bases. From germline, CDR1 is DFQATT and CDR2 SNEGSKA (reference sequence). There are many counts of this clonotype. Antigen unknown. Through template switching, a universal primer site was introduced, and the cDNA contained unique molecular identifiers. TCRdb ran MiXCR on the 5' RACE reads and lists one entry per CDR3 protein. Of roughly 690,000 distinct CDR3 sequences detected, about 20% appear once; the ten largest clones hold 4% to 5.5%. These data were also reused for a study on T cells expressing NK-cell markers. That publication notes: The CD3+CD56-NKG2C+ fraction of several donors was likewise dominated by these clonotypes. It was still unclear whether expanded NKG2C+ T cell clones were HCMV specific.

The chain employs TRBV20-1 and TRBJ2-7; maybe TRBD2 (5 bases). The TCR sequence derives from a young woman in good health. Material for sequencing was PBMCs. CDR3 sequence: CSARTGSSYEQYF. CDR3 coding DNA: TGCAGTGCTAGAACGGGGAGCTCCTACGAGCAGTACTTC.